What follows describes a single T cell receptor beta chain. Its antigen is not identified. Some clones are missing from TCRdb's copy, which holds only in-frame ones; the method was immunoSEQ multiplex PCR. The sample includes around 44,000 clones, less than 80% seen only once; the top ten take under 7.5%. The data are from a study of memory CD4+ T cells and cytomegalovirus serostatus. Study-wide points: About 40% of the roughly 160 known CMV-associated TCRbeta sequences appeared in CD4+ memory. The CMV-associated TCR signature appears largely within the CD4+ memory repertoire.

The sort gate was single viable CD3+CD4+CD8-CD45RO+ cells for memory CD4+ T cells. The V and J ends lost 2 bases and 6 bases respectively, with 17 bases between them. This CDR3 is built from 14 residues. Germline CDR1 is SQVTM and CDR2 is ANQGSEA. The V gene is TRBV29-1, the J gene TRBJ2-7; tentatively, D is TRBD2 (6 bases). Input material: memory CD4+ T cells from blood. The clonotype was recovered from an adult in good health and CMV-seronegative. The chain's CDR3 is CSVEWAGRRAEQYF. CDR3 in DNA: TGCAGCGTTGAATGGGCGGGACGAAGAGCCGAGCAGTACTTC.